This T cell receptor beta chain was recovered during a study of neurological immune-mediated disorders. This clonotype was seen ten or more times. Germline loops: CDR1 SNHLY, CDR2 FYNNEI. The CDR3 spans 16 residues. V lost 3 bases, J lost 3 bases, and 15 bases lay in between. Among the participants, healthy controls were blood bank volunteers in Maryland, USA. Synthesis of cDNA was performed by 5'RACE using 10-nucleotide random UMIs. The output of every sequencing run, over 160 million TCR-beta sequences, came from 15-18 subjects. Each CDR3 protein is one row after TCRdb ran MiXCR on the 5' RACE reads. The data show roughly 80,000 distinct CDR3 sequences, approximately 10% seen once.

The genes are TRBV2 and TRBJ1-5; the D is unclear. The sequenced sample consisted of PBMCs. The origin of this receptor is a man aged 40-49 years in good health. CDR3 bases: TGTGCCAGCAGTGAGAGAGGCCTTAGATCCAATCAGCCCCAGCATTTT. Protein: CASSERGLRSNQPQHF.